This record concerns one TCR beta chain sequence. The data derive from a study of T cells expressing NK-cell markers. TCRdb processed the 5' RACE reads again and assigns one entry to each CDR3 protein, with no DNA. The sample data list almost 450,000 distinct CDR3 sequences. The CDR3 loop spans 16 amino acids. The germline gives CDR1 SGHRS, CDR2 YFSETQ. The sample taken for sequencing was blood T cells: a sorted CD56 or NKG2C T cell subset, CD4+ or CD8+ T cells, or bulk PBMC T cells (not recorded which). The chain employs TRBV5-1 and TRBJ2-1; TCRdb reports TRBD2, a call that lacks DNA to check it against. The TCR comes from a woman between 18 and 69 years old in good health. The chain's CDR3 is CASSLGVLAGLNEQFF.